These T cell receptor beta chains were read from a single sample in a study of T cells after yellow fever vaccination. TCRdb called the 5' RACE reads again in MiXCR, with one record for every CDR3 protein. Altogether 600,000 to 750,000 distinct CDR3 sequences are present, roughly 12% being singletons, with the ten largest covering 15%. Sequenced here: PBMCs, sampled on the day of the yellow fever booster vaccination. The receptors were gathered from a man aged 30-40 years who received the YFV17D yellow fever vaccine. Each CDR3 is given with its conserved first and last residue. Each record gives: clone size, J gene, V gene, D gene, CDR3 protein, CDR3 DNA. D genes are given only for firm matches. Size is stated for part of the rows, as once, few or many counts, or as a class when the clone is expanded.

- TRBJ2-3 TRBV30 - CAWSVIGNTQYF TGTGCCTGGAGTGTTATCGGGAATACGCAGTATTTT
few TRBJ2-2 TRBV7-2 TRBD2 CASSLRAGGRTGELFF TGTGCCAGCAGCTTAAGAGCGGGAGGCCGAACCGGGGAGCTGTTTTTT
- TRBJ2-1 TRBV15 - CATIGSHNEQFF TGTGCCACCATCGGGAGTCACAATGAGCAGTTCTTC
few TRBJ2-1 TRBV20-1 - CSARDPPHTPEQFF TGCAGTGCTAGAGATCCCCCGCATACTCCTGAGCAGTTCTTC
- TRBJ2-1 TRBV7-9 - CASSPTWNEQFF TGTGCCAGCAGCCCAACTTGGAATGAGCAGTTCTTC
- TRBJ1-2 TRBV29-1 - CSVEDPGTVYSNYGYTF TGCAGCGTTGAAGATCCCGGGACGGTCTATTCTAACTATGGCTACACCTTC
few TRBJ2-5 TRBV12-3/TRBV12-4 TRBD1 CAIENRGSQETQYF TGTGCCATAGAAAACAGGGGCTCCCAAGAGACCCAGTACTTC
- TRBJ2-1 TRBV20-1 - CSATYPGLHLNEQFF TGCAGTGCTACGTACCCGGGACTCCACCTAAATGAGCAGTTCTTC
- TRBJ2-1 TRBV30 TRBD2 CAWSQRERSREQFF TGTGCCTGGAGTCAGCGGGAACGGTCTCGTGAGCAGTTCTTC
- TRBJ2-3 TRBV5-4 TRBD2 CASSGMSGRAIDTQYF TGTGCCAGCAGCGGGATGAGCGGGAGGGCCATCGATACGCAGTATTTT
many TRBJ2-1 TRBV19 - CASTTFLGFNEQFF TGTGCCAGTACCACGTTCCTTGGGTTCAATGAGCAGTTCTTC
few TRBJ2-2 TRBV7-2 - CASSVAGEGELFF TGTGCCAGCAGCGTAGCCGGGGAGGGGGAGCTGTTTTTT
many TRBJ1-4 TRBV20-1 TRBD1 CSARSGTENEKLFF TGCAGTGCCCGCTCCGGGACAGAAAATGAAAAACTGTTTTTT
few TRBJ2-3 TRBV12-3/TRBV12-4 - CASRRPGVTDTQYF TGTGCCAGCAGGCGGCCCGGGGTCACAGATACGCAGTATTTT
few TRBJ2-5 TRBV5-1 - CASRLSLYQETQYF -
- TRBJ2-7 TRBV5-5 TRBD2 CASSLVASGSYEQYF TGTGCCAGCAGCTTGGTGGCTAGCGGGAGCTACGAGCAGTACTTC
few TRBJ2-1 TRBV20-1 TRBD2 CSARRTSESSYNEQFF TGCAGTGCTAGACGTACTAGCGAGAGCTCCTACAATGAGCAGTTCTTC
few TRBJ2-7 TRBV6-2/TRBV6-3 TRBD1 CASSAHPGQGVPSEQYF TGTGCCAGCAGTGCGCATCCGGGACAGGGGGTCCCCTCCGAGCAGTACTTC
- TRBJ2-5 TRBV20-1 - CSANRGKETQYF TGCAGTGCTAATCGGGGCAAAGAGACCCAGTACTTC
- TRBJ2-1 TRBV9 TRBD2 CASSVGVGAGGNYNEQFF TGTGCCAGCAGCGTAGGAGTTGGAGCGGGAGGGAATTACAATGAGCAGTTCTTC
few TRBJ2-3 TRBV20-1 - CSARDPRGSSAGHTDTQYF TGCAGTGCTAGAGATCCCCGCGGTTCCTCCGCGGGCCACACAGATACGCAGTATTTT
- TRBJ2-5 TRBV20-1 TRBD1 CSAARQGSSETQYF TGCAGTGCAGCACGACAGGGTTCGTCGGAGACCCAGTACTTC